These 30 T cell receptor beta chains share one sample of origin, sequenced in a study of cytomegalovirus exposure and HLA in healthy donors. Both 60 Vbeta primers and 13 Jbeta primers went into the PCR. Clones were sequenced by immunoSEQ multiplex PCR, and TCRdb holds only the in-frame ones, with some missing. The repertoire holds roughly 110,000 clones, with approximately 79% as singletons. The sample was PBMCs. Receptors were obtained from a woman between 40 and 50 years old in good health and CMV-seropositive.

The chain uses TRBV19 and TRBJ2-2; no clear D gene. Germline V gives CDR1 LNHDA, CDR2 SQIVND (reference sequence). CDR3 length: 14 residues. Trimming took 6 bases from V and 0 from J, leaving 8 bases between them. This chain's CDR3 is CASRAFTNTGELFF. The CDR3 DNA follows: TGTGCCAGTAGGGCTTTCACGAACACCGGGGAGCTGTTTTTT.

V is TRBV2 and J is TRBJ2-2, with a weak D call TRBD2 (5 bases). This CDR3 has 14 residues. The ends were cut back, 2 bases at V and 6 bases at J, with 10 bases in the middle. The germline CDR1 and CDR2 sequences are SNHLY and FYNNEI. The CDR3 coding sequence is TGTGCCAGCAGTGAACGAGGGTCCGCCGGGGAGCTGTTTTTT. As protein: CASSERGSAGELFF. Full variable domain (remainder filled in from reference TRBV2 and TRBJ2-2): EPEVTQTPSHQVTQMGQEVILRCVPISNHLYFYWYRQILGQKVEFLVSFYNNEISEKSEIFDDQFSVERPDGSNFTLKIRSTKLEDSAMYFCASSERGSAGELFFGEGSRLTVL.

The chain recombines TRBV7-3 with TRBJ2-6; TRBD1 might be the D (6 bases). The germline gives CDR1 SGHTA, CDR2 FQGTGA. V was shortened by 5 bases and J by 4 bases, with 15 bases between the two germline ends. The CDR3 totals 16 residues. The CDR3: CASSVQGTGGANVLTF. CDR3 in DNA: TGTGCCAGCAGCGTACAGGGAACGGGGGGGGCCAACGTCCTGACTTTC.

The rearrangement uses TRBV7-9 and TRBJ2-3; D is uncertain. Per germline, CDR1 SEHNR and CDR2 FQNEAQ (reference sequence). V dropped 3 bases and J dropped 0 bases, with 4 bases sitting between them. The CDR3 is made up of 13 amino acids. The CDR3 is CASSFASTDTQYF. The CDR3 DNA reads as TGTGCCAGCAGCTTTGCGAGCACAGATACGCAGTATTTT.

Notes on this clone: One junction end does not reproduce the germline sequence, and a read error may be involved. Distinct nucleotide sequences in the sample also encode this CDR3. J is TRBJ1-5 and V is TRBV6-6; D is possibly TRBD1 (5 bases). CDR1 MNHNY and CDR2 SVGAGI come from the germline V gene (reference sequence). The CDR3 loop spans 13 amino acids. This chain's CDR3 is CASSSPPTERDNF. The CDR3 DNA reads TGTGCCAGCAGTTCCCCTCCGACAGAGAGAGATAATTTT.

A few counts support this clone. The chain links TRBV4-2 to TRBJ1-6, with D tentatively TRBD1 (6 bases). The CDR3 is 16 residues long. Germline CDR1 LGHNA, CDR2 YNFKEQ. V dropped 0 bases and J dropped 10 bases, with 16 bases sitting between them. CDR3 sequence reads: CASSQDHGTPGSPLHF. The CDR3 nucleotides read TGTGCCAGCAGCCAAGATCATGGGACACCGGGATCACCCCTCCACTTT.

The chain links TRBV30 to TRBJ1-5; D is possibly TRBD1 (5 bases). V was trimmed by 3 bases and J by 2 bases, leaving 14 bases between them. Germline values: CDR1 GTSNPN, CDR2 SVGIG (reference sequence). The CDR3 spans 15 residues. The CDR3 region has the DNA TGTGCCTGGAGCCCTAGGATAGGGGGCAATCAGCCCCAGCATTTT. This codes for CAWSPRIGGNQPQHF.

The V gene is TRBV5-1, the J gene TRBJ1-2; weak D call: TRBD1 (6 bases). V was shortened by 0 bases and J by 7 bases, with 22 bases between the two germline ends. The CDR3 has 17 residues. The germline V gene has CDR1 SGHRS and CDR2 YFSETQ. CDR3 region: CASSLEAFARGAGGYTF. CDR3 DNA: TGCGCCAGCAGCTTGGAGGCCTTTGCCAGGGGAGCTGGTGGCTACACCTTC.

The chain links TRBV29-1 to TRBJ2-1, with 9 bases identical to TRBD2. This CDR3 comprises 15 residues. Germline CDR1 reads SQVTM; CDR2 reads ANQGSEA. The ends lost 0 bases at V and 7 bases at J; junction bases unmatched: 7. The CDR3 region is CSVEDQSGGRNEQFF. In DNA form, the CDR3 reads TGCAGCGTTGAAGATCAAAGCGGGGGGCGGAATGAGCAGTTCTTC.

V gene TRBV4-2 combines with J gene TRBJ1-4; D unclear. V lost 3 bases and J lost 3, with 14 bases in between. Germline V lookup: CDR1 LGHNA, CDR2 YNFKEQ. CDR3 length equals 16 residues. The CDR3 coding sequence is TGTGCCAGCAGCCAGGAAATTGCGGGAGCTAATGAAAAACTGTTTTTT. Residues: CASSQEIAGANEKLFF.

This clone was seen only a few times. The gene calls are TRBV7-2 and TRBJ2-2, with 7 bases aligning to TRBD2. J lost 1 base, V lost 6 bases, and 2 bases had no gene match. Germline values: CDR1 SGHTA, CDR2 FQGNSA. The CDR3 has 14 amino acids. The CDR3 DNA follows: TGTGCCAGCAGGAGGACTAGGAACACCGGGGAGCTGTTTTTT. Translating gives CASRRTRNTGELFF. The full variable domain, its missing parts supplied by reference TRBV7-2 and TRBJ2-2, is GAGVSQSPSNKVTEKGKDVELRCDPISGHTALYWYRQSLGQGLEFLIYFQGNSAPDKSGLPSDRFSAERTGGSVSTLTIQRTQQEDSAVYLCASRRTRNTGELFFGEGSRLTVL.

In DNA form, the CDR3 reads TGCGCCAGCAGCCCTGGGACTAGCGGGGGGGCACGCACAGATACGCAGTATTTT. It is translated as CASSPGTSGGARTDTQYF. The chain is built from TRBV4-1 and TRBJ2-3, with 16 bases lining up with TRBD2. This CDR3 contains 18 residues. Trimming cost V 4 bases and J 1 base; bases outside gene matches: 5. CDR1 and CDR2 (germline): MGHRA, YSYEKL.

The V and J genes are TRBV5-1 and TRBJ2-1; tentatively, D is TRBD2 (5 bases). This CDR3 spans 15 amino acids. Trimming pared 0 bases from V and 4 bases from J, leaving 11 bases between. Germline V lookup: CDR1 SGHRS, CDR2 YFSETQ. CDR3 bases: TGCGCCAGCAGCTTGGCGGGGAACATATACAATGAGCAGTTCTTC. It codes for CASSLAGNIYNEQFF.

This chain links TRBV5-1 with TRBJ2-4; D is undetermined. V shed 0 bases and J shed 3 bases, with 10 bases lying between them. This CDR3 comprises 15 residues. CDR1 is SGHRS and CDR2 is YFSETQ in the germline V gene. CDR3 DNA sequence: TGCGCCAGCAGCTTGGATGGTGCCAGCAAAAACATTCAGTACTTC. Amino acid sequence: CASSLDGASKNIQYF.

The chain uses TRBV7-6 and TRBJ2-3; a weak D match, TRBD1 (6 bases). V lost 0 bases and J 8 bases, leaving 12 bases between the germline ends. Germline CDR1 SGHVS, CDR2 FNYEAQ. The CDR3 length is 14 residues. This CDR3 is CASSLALQGVTQYF. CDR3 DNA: TGTGCCAGCAGCTTAGCCCTACAGGGAGTTACGCAGTATTTT. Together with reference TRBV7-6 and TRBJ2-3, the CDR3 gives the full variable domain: GAGVSQSPRYKVTKRGQDVALRCDPISGHVSLYWYRQALGQGPEFLTYFNYEAQQDKSGLPNDRFSAERPEGSISTLTIQRTEQRDSAMYRCASSLALQGVTQYFGPGTRLTVL.

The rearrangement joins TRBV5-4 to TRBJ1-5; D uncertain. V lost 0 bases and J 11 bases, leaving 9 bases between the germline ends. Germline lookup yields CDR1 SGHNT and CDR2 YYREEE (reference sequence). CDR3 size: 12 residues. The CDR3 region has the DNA TGTGCCAGCAGCTTGGGGGGAGGAACCCAGCATTTT. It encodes CASSLGGGTQHF.

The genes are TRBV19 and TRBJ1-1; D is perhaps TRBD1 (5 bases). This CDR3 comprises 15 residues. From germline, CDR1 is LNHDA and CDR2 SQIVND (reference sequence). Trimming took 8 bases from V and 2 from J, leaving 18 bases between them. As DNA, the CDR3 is TGTGCCAGTTCAACCGTCAGGACACCCAACACTGAAGCTTTCTTT. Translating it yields CASSTVRTPNTEAFF.

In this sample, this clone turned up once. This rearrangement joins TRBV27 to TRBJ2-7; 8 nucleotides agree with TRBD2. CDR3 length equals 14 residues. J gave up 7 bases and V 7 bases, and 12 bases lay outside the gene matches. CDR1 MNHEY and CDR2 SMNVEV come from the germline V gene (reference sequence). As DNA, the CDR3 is TGTGCCAGCACTGCGGGGGGAAATCGAAGGGAGCAGTACTTC. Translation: CASTAGGNRREQYF.

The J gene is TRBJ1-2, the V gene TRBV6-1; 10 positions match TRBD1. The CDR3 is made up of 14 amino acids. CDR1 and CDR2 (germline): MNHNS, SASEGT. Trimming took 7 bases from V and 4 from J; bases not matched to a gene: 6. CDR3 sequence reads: CASKRGQGIYGYTF. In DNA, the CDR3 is TGTGCCAGCAAGCGGGGACAGGGGATCTATGGCTACACCTTC.

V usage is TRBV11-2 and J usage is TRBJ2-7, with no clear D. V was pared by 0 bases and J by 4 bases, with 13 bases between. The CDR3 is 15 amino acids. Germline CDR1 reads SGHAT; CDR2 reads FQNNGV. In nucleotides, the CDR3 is TGTGCCAGCAGCTTAGATCAGATTAGCACGTACGAGCAGTACTTC. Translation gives CASSLDQISTYEQYF.

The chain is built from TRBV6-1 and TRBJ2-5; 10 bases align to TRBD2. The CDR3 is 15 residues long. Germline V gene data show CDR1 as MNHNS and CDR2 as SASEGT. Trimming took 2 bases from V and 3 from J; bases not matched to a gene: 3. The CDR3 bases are TGTGCCAGCAGTGAATCCGGGACTAGCGAAGAGACCCAGTACTTC. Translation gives CASSESGTSEETQYF.

CDR3 sequence reads: CASSQDQGQGGETQYF. The CDR3, as DNA: TGTGCCAGCAGCCAAGATCAGGGTCAGGGGGGAGAGACCCAGTACTTC. The V gene is TRBV4-2, the J gene TRBJ2-5, with D possibly TRBD1 on 7 matching bases. The CDR3 has 16 residues. Germline assignment: CDR1 LGHNA and CDR2 YNFKEQ. V was trimmed by 0 bases and J by 4 bases, leaving 15 bases between them.

In DNA, the CDR3 is TGTGCCAGTAGTACATCAGGACTAGCGGGGAGTTCCTTTTACAATGAGCAGTTCTTC. This encodes CASSTSGLAGSSFYNEQFF. The rearrangement links TRBV19 to TRBJ2-1; TRBD2 aligns across 12 bases. This CDR3 has 19 residues. The V segment lost 4 bases and the J segment 4 bases; nucleotides outside the gene matches: 14. The V gene's germline CDR1 is LNHDA and CDR2 SQIVND (reference sequence).

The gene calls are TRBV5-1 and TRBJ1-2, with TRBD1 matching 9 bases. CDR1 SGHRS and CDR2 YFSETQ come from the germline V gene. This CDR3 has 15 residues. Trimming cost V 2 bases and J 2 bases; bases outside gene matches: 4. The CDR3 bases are TGCGCCAGCAGCTTTGACAGGGGGGGCAACTATGGCTACACCTTC. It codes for CASSFDRGGNYGYTF.

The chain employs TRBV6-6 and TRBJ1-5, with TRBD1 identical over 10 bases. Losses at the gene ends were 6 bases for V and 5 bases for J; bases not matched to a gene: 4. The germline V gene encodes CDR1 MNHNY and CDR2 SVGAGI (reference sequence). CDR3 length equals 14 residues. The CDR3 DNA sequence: TGTGCCAGCAGGGGACAGGGGTTGCATCAGCCCCAGCATTTT. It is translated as CASRGQGLHQPQHF.

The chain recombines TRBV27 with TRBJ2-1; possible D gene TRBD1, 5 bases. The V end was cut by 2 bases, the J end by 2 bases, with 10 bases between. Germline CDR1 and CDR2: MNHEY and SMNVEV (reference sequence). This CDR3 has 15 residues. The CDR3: CASSLRGPPYNEQFF. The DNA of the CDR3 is TGTGCCAGCAGTTTAAGGGGCCCCCCCTACAATGAGCAGTTCTTC.

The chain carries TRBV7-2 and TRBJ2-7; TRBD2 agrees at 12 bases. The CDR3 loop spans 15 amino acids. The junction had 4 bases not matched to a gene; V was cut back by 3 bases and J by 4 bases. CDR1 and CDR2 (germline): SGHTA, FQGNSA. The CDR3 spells CASSFRGTSGYEQYF. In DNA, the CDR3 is TGTGCCAGCAGCTTCAGAGGGACTAGCGGGTACGAGCAGTACTTC. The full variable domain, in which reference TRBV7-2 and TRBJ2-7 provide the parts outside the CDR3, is GAGVSQSPSNKVTEKGKDVELRCDPISGHTALYWYRQSLGQGLEFLIYFQGNSAPDKSGLPSDRFSAERTGGSVSTLTIQRTQQEDSAVYLCASSFRGTSGYEQYFGPGTRLTVT.

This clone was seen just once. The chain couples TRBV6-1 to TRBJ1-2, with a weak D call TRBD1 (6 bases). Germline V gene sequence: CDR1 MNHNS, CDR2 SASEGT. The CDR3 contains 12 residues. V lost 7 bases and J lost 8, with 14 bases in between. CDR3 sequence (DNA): TGTGCCAGCACGAACAGGGAACGGGGCTACACCTTC. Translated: CASTNRERGYTF.

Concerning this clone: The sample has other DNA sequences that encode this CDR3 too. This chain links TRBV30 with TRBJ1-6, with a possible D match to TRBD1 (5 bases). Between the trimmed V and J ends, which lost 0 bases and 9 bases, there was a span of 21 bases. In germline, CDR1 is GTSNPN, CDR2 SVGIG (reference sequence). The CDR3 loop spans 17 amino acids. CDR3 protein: CAWSVRQGPTRISPLHF. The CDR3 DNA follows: TGTGCCTGGAGTGTAAGGCAGGGCCCAACCCGAATTTCACCCCTCCACTTT.

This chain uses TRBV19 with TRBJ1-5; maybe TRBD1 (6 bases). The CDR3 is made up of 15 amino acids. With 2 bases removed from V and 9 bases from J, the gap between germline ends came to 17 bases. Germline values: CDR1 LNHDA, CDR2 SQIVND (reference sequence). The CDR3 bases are TGTGCCAGTAGTATATTTTCTGTTGGCAGGGGGCCCCAGCATTTT. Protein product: CASSIFSVGRGPQHF.